Shown below are 31 T cell receptor beta chains from a single sample sequenced in a study of T cell repertoires in cytomegalovirus infection. TCRdb re-called the reads through MiXCR, storing one row per CDR3 protein. The table has 700,000 to 850,000 distinct CDR3 sequences, 32% seen once. The antigens for these receptors are not known. Sequenced here: cultured CD8+ T cells from PBMCs, sampled from culture after CMV antigen stimulation. The receptor source for this set is a human donor in good health (CMV status not recorded). Some clones in this sample may be carry-over from other donors' samples.

The chain employs TRBV7-9 and TRBJ1-1; D gene ambiguous. The CDR3 is 14 amino acids. The V and J ends lost 5 bases and 1 base respectively, with 11 bases between them. CDR1 is SEHNR, CDR2 FQNEAQ, per germline (reference sequence). The CDR3 sequence is CASSPSGPNTEAFF. Here the CDR3 DNA reads TGTGCCAGCAGCCCTTCGGGCCCGAACACTGAAGCTTTCTTT.

This chain links TRBV7-9 with TRBJ2-7, with 9 bases lining up with TRBD1. The CDR3 has 12 amino acids. Germline V CDR1 and CDR2: SEHNR, FQNEAQ (reference sequence). The CDR3 loop reads CGSQGQGYEQYF. As DNA, the CDR3 is TGTGGAAGCCAGGGACAGGGATACGAGCAGTACTTC.

The rearrangement links TRBV6-5 to TRBJ1-1; 7 bases line up with TRBD1. V lost 5 bases and J lost 0; bases outside the gene matches: 6. The germline V gene encodes CDR1 MNHEY and CDR2 SVGAGI. The CDR3 is 15 residues long. The CDR3 reads CASSQQGRMNTEAFF. CDR3 nucleotides: TGTGCCAGCAGTCAACAGGGGAGGATGAACACTGAAGCTTTCTTT.

The J gene is TRBJ1-5, the V gene TRBV19, with no clear D. Trimming left V 10 bases short and J 2 bases short, with 15 bases between. Germline CDR1 LNHDA, CDR2 SQIVND (reference sequence). The CDR3 totals 14 residues. The CDR3 nucleotides read TGTGCCACCGGGCCTACAGATCGCAATCAGCCCCAGCATTTT. Its protein is CATGPTDRNQPQHF.

This clonotype has a count of ten or more. The chain carries TRBV12-3 or TRBV12-4 and TRBJ2-1; 11 bases are shared with TRBD2. V lost 0 bases to trimming and J lost 2 bases; unmatched junction nucleotides: 6. The CDR3 loop spans 18 amino acids. The CDR3 nucleotides read TGTGCCAGCAGTTTAGCCCTAGCGGGGGGCATCCCCTACAATGAGCAGTTCTTC. It codes for CASSLALAGGIPYNEQFF.

This clonotype was detected a few times. In DNA, the CDR3 is TGTGCCAGCAGCCCGGGGACTAGCGGCGAGCAGTACGTC. Encoded protein: CASSPGTSGEQYV. The chain recombines TRBV9 with TRBJ2-7, with TRBD2 matching 11 bases. Germline CDR1 SGDLS, CDR2 YYNGEE. V lost 4 bases to trimming and J lost 6 bases; unmatched junction nucleotides: 3. The CDR3 spans 13 residues.

The gene calls are TRBV12-3 or TRBV12-4 and TRBJ2-3; 10 bases fit TRBD2. This CDR3 comprises 17 residues. V gave up 6 bases and J gave up 2 bases; unmatched junction bases: 11. The CDR3 loop reads CASSSSGGAPNTDTQYF. The CDR3 region has the DNA TGTGCCAGCAGCTCCAGCGGGGGGGCCCCAAACACAGATACGCAGTATTTT.

The chain has TRBV6-2 or TRBV6-3 and TRBJ2-2; the match to TRBD2 covers 10 bases. V trimming: 8 bases; J trimming: 7 bases; junction bases outside the gene matches: 4. CDR1 and CDR2 (germline): MNHEY, SVGEGT. The CDR3 consists of 13 residues. The DNA of the CDR3 is TGTGCCAGCTGGGGGACTAGCGTCGGGGAGCTGTTTTTT. Translated, it gives CASWGTSVGELFF.

This clonotype was detected a few times. This chain links TRBV19 with TRBJ1-5, with unresolved D. The length of the CDR3 is 14 residues. V lost 1 base, J lost 4 bases, and 8 bases lay in between. Germline lookup yields CDR1 LNHDA and CDR2 SQIVND (reference sequence). CDR3 loop: CASSIVGRNQPQHF. The CDR3 DNA follows: TGTGCCAGTAGTATAGTGGGCAGGAATCAGCCCCAGCATTTT. Using reference TRBV19 and TRBJ1-5 for the parts outside the CDR3, the full variable domain is DGGITQSPKYLFRKEGQNVTLSCEQNLNHDAMYWYRQDPGQGLRLIYYSQIVNDFQKGDIAEGYSVSREKKESFPLTVTSAQKNPTAFYLCASSIVGRNQPQHFGDGTRLSIL.

The rearrangement links TRBV20-1 to TRBJ2-7; D ambiguous. CDR3 length: 13 residues. Trimming cost V 0 bases and J 6 bases, with 12 bases left between them. Germline V gene sequence: CDR1 DFQATT, CDR2 SNEGSKA (reference sequence). CDR3: CSARDPGRGEQYV. CDR3 DNA sequence: TGCAGTGCTAGAGATCCAGGACGCGGCGAGCAGTACGTC.

This clonotype was seen a few times. V usage is TRBV10-3 and J usage is TRBJ2-3; 7 nucleotides agree with TRBD2. The V and J ends lost 5 bases and 4 bases, in that order; junction bases with no gene match: 12. The germline CDR1 and CDR2 sequences are ENHRY and SYGVKD. The CDR3 loop spans 16 amino acids. The CDR3 nucleotides are TGTGCCATCAGTCAGAGACGGGGGGACGACCCAGATACGCAGTATTTT. As protein: CAISQRRGDDPDTQYF.

The sample holds a few counts of this clonotype. The chain links TRBV11-1 to TRBJ2-7; D not resolved. V was shortened by 2 bases and J by 3 bases, with 17 bases between the two germline ends. The CDR3 totals 16 residues. Per germline, CDR1 SGHAT and CDR2 FQDESV (reference sequence). The CDR3 region is CASSLSSTTNFYEQYV. CDR3 DNA sequence: TGTGCCAGCAGCTTATCTTCCACTACAAATTTCTACGAGCAGTACGTC.

The J gene is TRBJ2-5, the V gene TRBV7-9, with TRBD1 as a possible D gene (6 bases). Trimming cost V 3 bases and J 2 bases, with 13 bases left between them. The germline V gene encodes CDR1 SEHNR and CDR2 FQNEAQ (reference sequence). CDR3 length: 15 amino acids. The CDR3 region is CASSLRSGQQETQYF. The CDR3 DNA reads TGTGCCAGCAGCTTGCGGAGTGGACAGCAAGAGACCCAGTACTTC.

As DNA, the CDR3 is TGTGCCAGCAGTTACCGCCGCCAGGCGGTCTATGGCTACACCTTC. Translated, it gives CASSYRRQAVYGYTF. The rearrangement uses TRBV27 and TRBJ1-2; D unresolved. CDR1 and CDR2 (germline): MNHEY, SMNVEV (reference sequence). Between the trimmed V and J ends, which lost 4 bases and 4 bases, there was a span of 16 bases. This CDR3 is built from 15 residues.

The count of this clonotype is one. A much larger clone lies one base from this, so it may be a read error. The conserved phenylalanine or tryptophan is not found at the CDR3 terminus, so this likely reflects a read error. J is TRBJ2-7 and V is TRBV7-9; D perhaps matches TRBD2 (6 bases). The CDR3 has 12 residues. Trimming stripped 5 bases from V and 5 bases from J, with 10 bases between. Germline loops: CDR1 SEHNR, CDR2 FQNEAQ (reference sequence). Written as DNA, the CDR3 is TGTGCCAGCAGCCGGACGGGGGACGAGCAGTACTCC. This sequence encodes CASSRTGDEQYS.

The chain has TRBV7-2 and TRBJ2-7, with D possibly TRBD2 on 6 matching bases. The CDR3 consists of 12 residues. Between the trimmed V and J ends, which lost 5 bases and 3 bases, there was a span of 8 bases. Germline CDR1 and CDR2: SGHTA and FQGNSA. The CDR3 DNA is TGTGCCAGCAGCGGGAGGAACTACGAGCAGTACGTC. It codes for CASSGRNYEQYV.

This clonotype was detected only a few times. The V and J genes are TRBV7-6 and TRBJ2-7, with D possibly being TRBD1 (5 bases). This CDR3 is built from 14 residues. Per germline, CDR1 SGHVS and CDR2 FNYEAQ. Trimming stripped 5 bases from V and 2 bases from J, with 13 bases between. CDR3 loop: CASSPDTRTYEQYF. CDR3 DNA: TGTGCCAGCAGCCCGGACACCCGAACCTACGAGCAGTACTTC.

This clonotype appeared once. Sequence at one end of the junction differs from germline and may be a read error. V is TRBV6-1 and J is TRBJ1-2, with 7 bases lining up with TRBD1. CDR3 length: 15 residues. Germline V CDR1 and CDR2: MNHNS, SASEGT. CDR3 DNA: TGTGCCAGCAATGAATGGAGTAGGGGGCCCTATGGCTACACCTTC. Translated, it gives CASNEWSRGPYGYTF.

This clonotype was found a few times. V gene TRBV5-7 combines with J gene TRBJ2-7; weak D call: TRBD2 (5 bases). TRBV5-7 is sorted into the ORF group, with uncertain function. The V end was cut by 1 base, the J end by 7 bases, with 12 bases between. This CDR3 has 13 amino acids. CDR3 in DNA: TGTGCCAGCAGCTTGCTGAGGGCGCGGGAGCAGTACGTC. Translated: CASSLLRAREQYV.

The chain links TRBV11-3 to TRBJ2-7; D is unresolved. Germline CDR1 and CDR2: SGHNT and YENEEA. Trimming took off 4 bases at V and 6 bases at J, with 10 bases between the two ends. CDR3 length: 12 residues. CDR3 loop: CASSSILGEQYF. CDR3 in DNA: TGTGCCAGCAGCTCCATCCTGGGCGAGCAGTACTTC.

The chain carries TRBV7-2 and TRBJ2-5; D might be TRBD1 (5 bases). The CDR3 runs to 13 residues. The V gene lost 3 bases and the J gene lost 6 bases, with 11 bases spanning the gap. Germline V gene data show CDR1 as SGHTA and CDR2 as FQGNSA. The CDR3 sequence: CASSFDSRKTQYF. In DNA, the CDR3 is TGTGCCAGCAGCTTTGACAGCCGAAAGACCCAGTACTTC. The full variable domain, in which reference TRBV7-2 and TRBJ2-5 provide the parts outside the CDR3, is GAGVSQSPSNKVTEKGKDVELRCDPISGHTALYWYRQSLGQGLEFLIYFQGNSAPDKSGLPSDRFSAERTGGSVSTLTIQRTQQEDSAVYLCASSFDSRKTQYFGPGTRLLVL.

The chain carries TRBV13 and TRBJ1-4; possible D gene TRBD1, 6 bases. Germline CDR1 PRHDT, CDR2 FYEKMQ (reference sequence). The V end was cut by 4 bases, the J end by 7 bases, with 10 bases between. The CDR3 runs to 13 residues. CDR3 in DNA: TGTGCCAGCAGCTATGGGGGCGGTGAAAAACTGTTTTTT. Translating gives CASSYGGGEKLFF.

This clonotype was counted a few times. The chain joins TRBV28 to TRBJ2-4, with 8 nucleotides matching TRBD1. Germline V gene sequence: CDR1 MDHEN, CDR2 SYDVKM. V shed 3 bases, J shed 8 bases, and the junction held 12 bases outside the gene matches. The CDR3 has 16 residues. In nucleotides, the CDR3 is TGTGCCAGCAGTTTTCCCCTCAGGGGGCGGGAAGACATTCAGTACTTC. Translation: CASSFPLRGREDIQYF.

There are a few counts of this clonotype. J is TRBJ2-5 and V is TRBV4-1, with a possible D match to TRBD2 (6 bases). V lost 3 bases, J lost 0 bases, and 11 bases lay in between. This CDR3 has 15 residues. Germline V gene data show CDR1 as MGHRA and CDR2 as YSYEKL. CDR3 nucleotides: TGCGCCAGCAGCCAGAGGGGACTGAACCAAGAGACCCAGTACTTC. Translation: CASSQRGLNQETQYF.

This clonotype was picked up many times. The chain employs TRBV20-1 and TRBJ1-4; D not resolved. Germline V lookup: CDR1 DFQATT, CDR2 SNEGSKA (reference sequence). CDR3 length equals 13 residues. Deletions cut 5 bases from V and 4 bases from J, with 11 bases between. CDR3 in amino acids: CSASRPNNEKLFF. The DNA of the CDR3 is TGCAGTGCTTCCCGACCGAATAATGAAAAACTGTTTTTT.

This clonotype was recorded many times. The V and J genes are TRBV7-2 and TRBJ2-5; 9 bases agree with TRBD1. The CDR3 length is 15 residues. The ends lost 4 bases at V and 2 bases at J; junction bases unmatched: 5. Germline values: CDR1 SGHTA, CDR2 FQGNSA. The CDR3 sequence is CASSSDRGFQETQYF. In DNA, the CDR3 is TGTGCCAGCAGCTCCGACAGGGGGTTTCAAGAGACCCAGTACTTC.

This clonotype was seen many times. The gene calls are TRBV7-9 and TRBJ2-1, with D uncertain. The CDR3 totals 18 residues. Germline assignment: CDR1 SEHNR and CDR2 FQNEAQ (reference sequence). Trimming stripped 0 bases from V and 0 bases from J, with 15 bases between. The CDR3 bases are TGTGCCAGCAGCTTAGCGCCTCGGGCCCCCCGCTCCTACAATGAGCAGTTCTTC. It yields the protein CASSLAPRAPRSYNEQFF.

This chain joins TRBV2 and TRBJ2-7; D call uncertain. Trimming took off 4 bases at V and 1 base at J, with 11 bases between the two ends. The CDR3 loop spans 14 amino acids. Per germline, CDR1 SNHLY and CDR2 FYNNEI. The CDR3 sequence: CASSVASRSYEQYF. In DNA form, the CDR3 reads TGTGCCAGCAGTGTCGCCAGCCGATCCTACGAGCAGTACTTC. The full variable domain, its missing parts supplied by reference TRBV2 and TRBJ2-7, is EPEVTQTPSHQVTQMGQEVILRCVPISNHLYFYWYRQILGQKVEFLVSFYNNEISEKSEIFDDQFSVERPDGSNFTLKIRSTKLEDSAMYFCASSVASRSYEQYFGPGTRLTVT.

This clonotype was observed a handful of times. The gene calls are TRBV7-9 and TRBJ2-2; D might be TRBD1 or TRBD2, each matching 5 bases. Germline V gene lookup returns CDR1 SEHNR and CDR2 FQNEAQ (reference sequence). V was cut by 2 bases and J by 0 bases, with 10 bases left in between. The CDR3 extends over 16 amino acids. Here the CDR3 reads CASSLRGTSNTGELFF. The CDR3 DNA follows: TGTGCCAGCAGCTTACGGGGCACTTCGAACACCGGGGAGCTGTTTTTT. Looking up the rest from reference TRBV7-9 and TRBJ2-2 gives the full variable domain: DTGVSQNPRHKITKRGQNVTFRCDPISEHNRLYWYRQTLGQGPEFLTYFQNEAQLEKSRLLSDRFSAERPKGSFSTLEIQRTEQGDSAMYLCASSLRGTSNTGELFFGEGSRLTVL.

This chain links TRBV28 with TRBJ2-7; 8 bases agree with TRBD2. V lost 9 bases to trimming and J lost 1 base; unmatched junction nucleotides: 11. Germline CDR1 is MDHEN and CDR2 is SYDVKM. There are 15 residues in the CDR3. The CDR3 DNA reads TGTGCCAGTACCCTTCCGCGGGGGGTTTCCTACGAGCAGTACGTC. Translating gives CASTLPRGVSYEQYV.

About this clonotype itself: One end of the junction is discordant with germline, which a read error may explain. CDR3 bases: TGTGCCAGCAGCAAAGAACTAACCGACAGGGATTATGGCTACACCTTC. As protein: CASSKELTDRDYGYTF. The chain joins TRBV14 to TRBJ1-2; 7 bases are shared with TRBD1. CDR3 size: 16 residues. Germline V gives CDR1 SGHDN, CDR2 FVKESK.